These 29 T cell receptor beta chains originate from one sample sequenced in a study of cytomegalovirus exposure and HLA in healthy donors. This table comes from immunoSEQ multiplex PCR, and its TCRdb copy is limited to in-frame clones, with some not included. The repertoire includes 120,000 or so clones, under 90% of them detected once, and about 2% sits in the top ten. The specimen sequenced was PBMCs. These receptors originate from a woman in her twenties or thirties in good health and CMV-seronegative.

The genes are TRBV27 and TRBJ2-5, with 9 bases lining up with TRBD2. Trimming took 1 base from V and 5 from J; bases not matched to a gene: 8. There are 16 residues in the CDR3. Germline V gene data show CDR1 as MNHEY and CDR2 as SMNVEV (reference sequence). In nucleotides, the CDR3 is TGTGCCAGCAGTTTATATGGCGGGGGGGCCTTTGAGACCCAGTACTTC. Protein sequence: CASSLYGGGAFETQYF.

The chain recombines TRBV25-1 with TRBJ1-6; maybe TRBD1 (6 bases). In germline, CDR1 is MGHDK, CDR2 SYGVNS. The V gene lost 3 bases and the J gene lost 9 bases, with 18 bases spanning the gap. This CDR3 contains 16 residues. The CDR3 DNA is TGTGCCAGCAGTGACCTCCAGGGGAAGAGGGGTTCACCCCTCCACTTT. This encodes CASSDLQGKRGSPLHF. Full variable domain (remainder filled in from reference TRBV25-1 and TRBJ1-6): EADIYQTPRYLVIGTGKKITLECSQTMGHDKMYWYQQDPGMELHLIHYSYGVNSTEKGDLSSESTVSRIRTEHFPLTLESARPSHTSQYLCASSDLQGKRGSPLHFGNGTRLTVT.

This rearrangement joins TRBV11-3 to TRBJ2-3, with D possibly being TRBD1 (5 bases). V was pared by 4 bases and J by 1 base, with 12 bases between. CDR1 is SGHNT, CDR2 YENEEA, per germline. This CDR3 has 15 residues. This CDR3 reads CASSSALRGTDTQYF. CDR3 in DNA: TGTGCCAGCAGCTCGGCCCTCAGGGGCACAGATACGCAGTATTTT. Filled out from reference TRBV11-3 and TRBJ2-3, the complete variable domain reads EAGVVQSPRYKIIEKKQPVAFWCNPISGHNTLYWYLQNLGQGPELLIRYENEEAVDDSQLPKDRFSAERLKGVDSTLKIQPAELGDSAVYLCASSSALRGTDTQYFGPGTRLTVL.

CDR3 residues: CASSPGAQETQYF. CDR3 in DNA: TGTGCCAGCTCCCCGGGAGCCCAAGAGACCCAGTACTTC. This chain uses TRBV18 with TRBJ2-5; possibly TRBD2 for D (6 bases). V was trimmed by 6 bases and J by 1 base, leaving 9 bases between them. The CDR3 consists of 13 residues. Per germline, CDR1 KGHSH and CDR2 LQKENI.

J is TRBJ1-2 and V is TRBV6-1; a possible D gene is TRBD1 (5 bases). CDR1 is MNHNS and CDR2 is SASEGT in the germline V gene. Trimming took off 7 bases at V and 1 base at J, with 16 bases between the two ends. The CDR3 loop spans 15 amino acids. The CDR3 protein is CASTPRDSSNYGYTF. The DNA for the CDR3 is TGTGCCAGCACCCCCCGGGACTCTAGTAACTATGGCTACACCTTC.

The chain combines TRBV6-6 with TRBJ1-1; 10 nucleotides match TRBD1. From germline, CDR1 is MNHNY and CDR2 SVGAGI (reference sequence). CDR3 length equals 14 residues. The CDR3 bases are TGTGAATCTAGGGACAGGGGAATGAACACTGAAGCTTTCTTT. As protein: CESRDRGMNTEAFF.

The CDR3 reads CAPYKGAYYQPQHF. The CDR3, as DNA: TGTGCCCCATATAAGGGGGCGTACTATCAGCCCCAGCATTTT. The V call is TRBV10-3, the J call TRBJ1-5, with TRBD1 identical over 7 bases. The CDR3 runs to 14 residues. V shed 11 bases, J shed 5 bases, and the junction held 12 bases outside the gene matches. Germline V lookup: CDR1 ENHRY, CDR2 SYGVKD.

The chain carries TRBV5-6 and TRBJ2-5; D perhaps matches TRBD2 (5 bases). This CDR3 is 14 amino acids long. Germline V gene lookup returns CDR1 SGHDT and CDR2 YYEEEE. The ends were cut back, 3 bases at V and 1 base at J, with 10 bases in the middle. CDR3 bases: TGTGCCAGCAGCTATGCGGGTCGCCAAGAGACCCAGTACTTC. This encodes CASSYAGRQETQYF.

The rearrangement joins TRBV7-2 to TRBJ2-5; 7 nucleotides align to TRBD2. Germline CDR1 is SGHTA and CDR2 is FQGNSA. The ends lost 5 bases at V and 4 bases at J; junction bases unmatched: 7. The CDR3 is 14 residues long. The CDR3: CASSPGRAAETQYF. Here the CDR3 DNA reads TGTGCCAGCAGCCCGGGGAGGGCTGCAGAGACCCAGTACTTC.

The chain is built from TRBV7-9 and TRBJ2-2, with 15 bases lining up with TRBD2. Trimming removed 5 bases from V and 2 bases from J; junction bases left unmatched: 9. Per germline, CDR1 SEHNR and CDR2 FQNEAQ (reference sequence). This CDR3 is 19 amino acids long. CDR3 residues: CASSQIGTSGGLNTGELFF. The CDR3 DNA follows: TGTGCCAGCAGCCAAATTGGGACTAGCGGGGGGCTCAACACCGGGGAGCTGTTTTTT.

This chain connects TRBV19 to TRBJ1-1, with D unclear. The germline V and J ends were trimmed by 3 bases and 1 base, with 6 bases remaining between them. In germline, CDR1 is LNHDA, CDR2 SQIVND (reference sequence). The CDR3 is 13 amino acids. The CDR3 loop reads CASSISQNTEAFF. The CDR3 region has the DNA TGTGCCAGTAGTATTTCCCAGAACACTGAAGCTTTCTTT.

The chain links TRBV7-8 to TRBJ2-5; TRBD2 might be the D (5 bases). V gave up 5 bases and J gave up 1 base, with 8 bases separating them. The length of the CDR3 is 13 residues. Germline lookup yields CDR1 SGHVS and CDR2 FQNEAQ. CDR3 protein: CASSGLFQETQYF. Here the CDR3 DNA reads TGTGCCAGCAGCGGACTTTTCCAAGAGACCCAGTACTTC. Drawing the rest from reference TRBV7-8 and TRBJ2-5, the complete variable domain is GAGVSQSPRYKVAKRGQDVALRCDPISGHVSLFWYQQALGQGPEFLTYFQNEAQLDKSGLPSDRFFAERPEGSVSTLKIQRTQQEDSAVYLCASSGLFQETQYFGPGTRLLVL.

The CDR3 protein is CASSAAGIYNEQFF. The CDR3 region has the DNA TGTGCCAGCAGCGCTGCGGGGATTTACAATGAGCAGTTCTTC. The chain combines TRBV9 with TRBJ2-1; possible D gene TRBD2, 6 bases. The V and J ends lost 3 bases and 4 bases respectively, with 11 bases between them. Germline V gene sequence: CDR1 SGDLS, CDR2 YYNGEE. The CDR3 sequence is 14 residues long.

Regarding this clone: Other DNA sequences within the sample encode an identical CDR3. The chain has TRBV15 and TRBJ1-4, with D possibly being TRBD1 (6 bases). The CDR3 covers 14 residues. Germline CDR1 reads LNHNV; CDR2 reads YYDKDF (reference sequence). V dropped 1 base and J dropped 6 bases, with 9 bases sitting between them. The CDR3 region has the DNA TGTGCCACCAGCAGAGGGCAGGGGTATGAAAAACTGTTTTTT. Protein product: CATSRGQGYEKLFF. Variable domain in full (rest from reference TRBV15 and TRBJ1-4): DAMVIQNPRYQVTQFGKPVTLSCSQTLNHNVMYWYQQKSSQAPKLLFHYYDKDFNNEADTPDNFQSRRPNTSFCFLDIRSPGLGDTAMYLCATSRGQGYEKLFFGSGTQLSVL.

The V and J genes are TRBV9 and TRBJ2-1; TRBD2 aligns across 9 bases. The germline V gene encodes CDR1 SGDLS and CDR2 YYNGEE. V lost 3 bases and J lost 5; bases outside the gene matches: 6. The CDR3 consists of 15 residues. CDR3 sequence: CASSASLAGHNEQFF. The CDR3 DNA reads as TGTGCCAGCAGCGCATCACTAGCGGGCCACAATGAGCAGTTCTTC.

The gene calls are TRBV4-3 and TRBJ1-4; D is possibly TRBD1 (5 bases). Germline CDR1 and CDR2: LGHNA and YSLEER. Trimming removed 2 bases at V and 6 bases at J, with 10 bases between. The CDR3 has 14 residues. CDR3 loop: CASSQRTGDEKLFF. The CDR3 DNA sequence: TGCGCCAGCAGCCAAAGGACGGGGGATGAAAAACTGTTTTTT.

The chain carries TRBV6-1 and TRBJ1-3; no firm D call. Per germline, CDR1 MNHNS and CDR2 SASEGT. V was shortened by 5 bases and J by 0 bases, with 5 bases between the two germline ends. The CDR3 is 13 residues long. For the CDR3, the DNA is TGTGCCAGCAGTCAGGTCTCTGGAAACACCATATATTTT. It codes for CASSQVSGNTIYF.

On this clone: A much larger clone differs by one base, so this may be a read error. The chain couples TRBV7-2 to TRBJ2-7; the D gene is possibly TRBD2 (6 bases). Trimming shortened V by 3 bases and J by 7 bases, and 7 bases separated the two germline ends. This CDR3 has 11 amino acids. Germline V lookup: CDR1 SGHTA, CDR2 FQGNSA. In DNA form, the CDR3 reads TGTGCCAGCAGCTTTGGAGGGGAGCAGTACTTC. Translating gives CASSFGGEQYF.

The genes are TRBV27 and TRBJ2-2, with TRBD1 as a possible D gene (6 bases). This CDR3 contains 16 residues. The V and J ends lost 4 bases and 0 bases respectively, with 12 bases between them. Germline V gene sequence: CDR1 MNHEY, CDR2 SMNVEV (reference sequence). CDR3 loop: CASSSGTTANTGELFF. Written as DNA, the CDR3 is TGTGCCAGCAGTTCCGGGACAACCGCGAACACCGGGGAGCTGTTTTTT.

The chain is built from TRBV7-3 and TRBJ2-2; 8 bases map to TRBD1. Germline assignment: CDR1 SGHTA and CDR2 FQGTGA. V lost 5 bases to trimming and J lost 4 bases; unmatched junction nucleotides: 9. The CDR3 spans 16 residues. In DNA form, the CDR3 reads TGTGCCAGCAGCGTCAGGGGGCGCGGAGTCACCGGGGAGCTGTTTTTT. Translated: CASSVRGRGVTGELFF.

The gene calls are TRBV7-6 and TRBJ1-3; D possibly corresponds to TRBD1 (5 bases). Trimming shortened V by 1 base and J by 4 bases, and 8 bases separated the two germline ends. Germline CDR1 is SGHVS and CDR2 is FNYEAQ. This CDR3 region has 14 residues. The CDR3 DNA follows: TGTGCCAGCAGCTTAGAGGGGAACGGAAACACCATATATTTT. The encoded protein is CASSLEGNGNTIYF.

The J gene is TRBJ1-4, the V gene TRBV6-5; TRBD1 matches 7 bases. Unmatched junction bases numbered 3, after V lost 2 bases and J lost 6 bases. CDR3 length: 14 amino acids. CDR1 is MNHEY, CDR2 SVGAGI, per germline. This CDR3 is CASSYKGADEKLFF. CDR3 DNA: TGTGCCAGCAGTTACAAGGGGGCTGATGAAAAACTGTTTTTT.

As for this clone: Distinct nucleotide sequences in the sample also encode this CDR3. The V gene is TRBV2, the J gene TRBJ1-1, with 10 bases aligning to TRBD1. The CDR3 is 14 amino acids. V shed 6 bases and J 1 base; nucleotides not matched to a gene: 2. Germline CDR1 and CDR2: SNHLY and FYNNEI. Written as DNA, the CDR3 is TGTGCCAGCAGCCGGGACAGGGGGAACACTGAAGCTTTCTTT. This codes for CASSRDRGNTEAFF.

This clone has just a few counts. The J gene is TRBJ1-4, the V gene TRBV5-1; D is uncertain. Per germline, CDR1 SGHRS and CDR2 YFSETQ. The CDR3 consists of 15 residues. V was trimmed by 4 bases and J by 8 bases, leaving 18 bases between them. The CDR3 region has the DNA TGCGCCAGCAGCCCCCTCGGCCCTCCGGGGGAAAAACTGTTTTTT. The encoded protein is CASSPLGPPGEKLFF. The whole variable domain, filled in from reference TRBV5-1 and TRBJ1-4, reads KAGVTQTPRYLIKTRGQQVTLSCSPISGHRSVSWYQQTPGQGLQFLFEYFSETQRNKGNFPGRFSGRQFSNSRSEMNVSTLELGDSALYLCASSPLGPPGEKLFFGSGTQLSVL.

The rearrangement links TRBV4-2 to TRBJ1-4; 8 positions match TRBD1. This CDR3 is 15 amino acids long. V trimming: 1 base; J trimming: 8 bases; junction bases outside the gene matches: 6. Germline values: CDR1 LGHNA, CDR2 YNFKEQ. In nucleotides, the CDR3 is TGTGCCAGCAGCCAAGGAAGGGGGGACAGGGAAAAACTGTTTTTT. Translating gives CASSQGRGDREKLFF.

The rearrangement joins TRBV6-5 to TRBJ2-7; maybe TRBD1 (6 bases). The CDR3 contains 14 residues. The V and J ends lost 6 bases and 3 bases respectively, with 15 bases between them. Germline-derived CDR1 and CDR2 are MNHEY and SVGAGI. The CDR3 DNA sequence: TGTGCCAGCAGCCCGGGACACGTCCTCTACGAGCAGTACTTC. Translating gives CASSPGHVLYEQYF.

V gene TRBV14 combines with J gene TRBJ2-7; TRBD1 matches 8 bases. Trimming took 5 bases from V and 2 from J; bases not matched to a gene: 5. Germline CDR1 is SGHDN and CDR2 is FVKESK. The CDR3 is made up of 14 amino acids. The chain's CDR3 is CASSNGQGPYEQYF. The CDR3, as DNA: TGTGCCAGCAGCAATGGACAGGGACCCTACGAGCAGTACTTC.

This chain connects TRBV5-1 to TRBJ2-7; no clear D gene. The germline V gene has CDR1 SGHRS and CDR2 YFSETQ. V lost 1 base to trimming and J lost 7 bases, with 12 bases between them. This CDR3 region has 13 residues. The CDR3 DNA sequence: TGCGCCAGCAGCTTGACACCATTGTGGGAGCAGTACTTC. Residues: CASSLTPLWEQYF.

This clone has ten or more counts. This chain links TRBV12-5 with TRBJ2-2; 8 nucleotides line up with TRBD1. The CDR3 has 14 residues. The V and J ends lost 1 base and 5 bases, in that order; junction bases with no gene match: 0. Germline CDR1 is LGHNT and CDR2 is FRNRAP. CDR3 in amino acids: CASGLGQGTGELFF. DNA of the CDR3: TGTGCTAGTGGTTTGGGACAGGGGACCGGGGAGCTGTTTTTT.